This T cell receptor (beta chain) is from a study of radiotherapy plus CTLA-4 blockade in lung cancer. Study outcomes and limitations: Alongside interferon-beta, early blood T cell clone dynamics were reportedly the best predictor of response. Clones of tumor-derived TCRs expanded in blood after radiotherapy plus ipilimumab.

V lost 5 bases, J lost 4 bases, and 14 bases lay in between. CDR3 length: 14 amino acids. Germline V gene lookup returns CDR1 SGHTA and CDR2 FQGNSA. With respect to this clone: What it binds is not known.

The repertoire was sequenced with immunoSEQ multiplex PCR; TCRdb's copy has only in-frame clones and lacks some. The sample contains approximately 70,000 clones, 65% to 85% of which appear only once. Focal radiation and CTLA-4 blockade (ipilimumab) were tested in chemo-refractory metastatic non-small-cell lung cancer patients. The chain combines TRBV7-2 with TRBJ1-2; D perhaps matches TRBD1 (5 bases). The sample here was peripheral blood, taken from a patient treated with radiotherapy plus ipilimumab. The clonotype comes from a human donor with non-small cell lung cancer whose response to radiotherapy plus ipilimumab could not be evaluated. Some clones in this sample may be carry-over from other donors' samples. CDR3 coding DNA: TGTGCCAGCAGCCCTGGGCTCAGGGTCTATGGCTACACCTTC. Amino acid sequence: CASSPGLRVYGYTF. Filled out from reference TRBV7-2 and TRBJ1-2, the complete variable domain reads GAGVSQSPSNKVTEKGKDVELRCDPISGHTALYWYRQSLGQGLEFLIYFQGNSAPDKSGLPSDRFSAERTGGSVSTLTIQRTQQEDSAVYLCASSPGLRVYGYTFGSGTRLTVV.